These T cell receptor beta chains were read from a single sample in a study of blood T cells in healthy people across ages. TCRdb independently ran MiXCR on the 5' RACE reads; one entry per CDR3 protein. The table lists over 950,000 distinct CDR3 sequences, about two fifths of them singletons. Sequenced material: blood. The receptor set was obtained from a man between 18 and 29 years old in good health. Both conserved end residues are part of each CDR3. Fields, in order: J gene, V gene, CDR3 protein.

>TRBJ2-7|TRBV9
CASSVQQGVGNEQYF
>TRBJ2-3|TRBV6-1
CASIERRGPDTQYF
>TRBJ2-5|TRBV28
CASSLKDRGAWETQYF
>TRBJ2-2|TRBV7-2
CASSLVGTPEGELFF
>TRBJ2-1|TRBV7-2
CASSLRPHNEQFF
>TRBJ1-2|TRBV12-3/TRBV12-4
CASSLAEFSFYGYTF
>TRBJ1-1|TRBV5-1
CASSWVGNTEAFF
>TRBJ1-5|TRBV7-3
CASSTTGGNQPQHF
>TRBJ2-4|TRBV29-1
CSVEDSGRGVIQYF
>TRBJ2-1|TRBV7-2
CASRKGSLPYNEQFF
>TRBJ2-5|TRBV5-1
CASSIIANNEETQYF
>TRBJ2-1|TRBV15
CATSSLTQGLGYNEQFF
>TRBJ2-3|TRBV29-1
CSVEGTGATDTQYF
>TRBJ2-7|TRBV20-1
CSARDGTGTYNEQYF
>TRBJ2-5|TRBV7-8
CASSLDTADQETQYF
>TRBJ2-5|TRBV5-4
CASSLGLAGEQYF
>TRBJ1-1|TRBV7-9
CASSSLKATGITEAFF
>TRBJ1-4|TRBV6-5
CASSLVWGTANEKLFF
>TRBJ2-2|TRBV6-6
CASSFGGAHSGELFF
>TRBJ2-7|TRBV4-3
CASSQDRLSVYEQYF
>TRBJ2-2|TRBV5-1
CASSLSHPTDTGELFF
>TRBJ2-1|TRBV20-1
CSARDPVTSGGRTSYNEQFF
>TRBJ2-3|TRBV6-1
CASSVTPESTDTQYF
>TRBJ1-1|TRBV7-6
CASSLGQTYTEAFF
>TRBJ1-1|TRBV6-2/TRBV6-3
CASSSAQGATEAFF
>TRBJ2-1|TRBV10-3
CAISDESSGGAYEQFF
>TRBJ1-2|TRBV14
CASSRPGGAYGYTF
>TRBJ1-6|TRBV4-2
CASSQVRGRGVSSYNSPPHF
>TRBJ2-1|TRBV10-3
CALAGTNNPNEQFF
>TRBJ1-1|TRBV5-1
CASSIGRSEAFF
>TRBJ1-2|TRBV28
CASRAGLNYGYTF
>TRBJ1-5|TRBV6-2/TRBV6-3
CASTELGQGPYSNQPQHF
>TRBJ2-3|TRBV12-3/TRBV12-4
CASSYQLGMSTDTQYF
>TRBJ2-7|TRBV7-2
CASSTNSLPAYEQYF
>TRBJ1-2|TRBV12-5
CASGLVRQTDGYTF
>TRBJ2-5|TRBV4-3
CASSRAVQETQYF
>TRBJ1-5|TRBV28
CASSFGPKTGLNQPQHF
>TRBJ2-3|TRBV6-5
CASSYKGLGGDTQYF
>TRBJ1-4|TRBV9
CASSISDRGEKLFF
>TRBJ2-6|TRBV19
CASSIDHDSSGANVLTF
>TRBJ2-7|TRBV20-1
CSARTGENEQYF
>TRBJ2-3|TRBV10-3
CAISSDDFTDTQYF
>TRBJ2-7|TRBV5-8
CASSLPRGPYEQYF
>TRBJ1-6|TRBV4-1
CASSQESGLYNSPLHF
>TRBJ2-3|TRBV9
CASSVGRGTTDTQYF
>TRBJ1-2|TRBV15
CATSRDRGTGDGYTF
>TRBJ2-3|TRBV3-1
CASSPDLEGATDTQYF
>TRBJ1-4|TRBV6-1
CASSPGHDNEKLFF
>TRBJ2-1|TRBV12-3/TRBV12-4
CASSRNLAEQFF
>TRBJ2-1|TRBV5-1
CASSYPGGARVYNEQFF
>TRBJ2-3|TRBV10-3
CAIQTRTGNSDTQYF
>.|TRBV6-2/TRBV6-3
CASSYPGDRRETQYF
>TRBJ2-7|TRBV3-1
CASSPSVGNHEQYF
>TRBJ2-7|TRBV7-8
CASSLGPRGREQYF
>TRBJ2-2|TRBV9
CASSVLAGAHTGELFF
>TRBJ2-1|TRBV27
CASSSGLAGEFNEQFF
>TRBJ2-1|TRBV9
CASNPSDWFNEQFF
>TRBJ1-2|TRBV7-2
CASSPSRARDYGYTF
>TRBJ2-2|TRBV10-3
CATLKERELFF
>TRBJ2-1|TRBV20-1
CSATLAGSSSYNEQFF